These 25 T cell receptor beta chains were sequenced from one sample in a study of cytomegalovirus exposure and HLA in healthy donors. The PCR contained 60 Vbeta and 13 Jbeta primers. TCRdb's copy holds only in-frame clones and misses some; the assay was immunoSEQ multiplex PCR. The sample gives some 150,000 clones, around three quarters of which show up once; 2.1% is in the top ten. The sequenced sample consisted of PBMCs. The source is a woman aged 55-75 years in good health and CMV-seropositive.

The rearrangement uses TRBV9 and TRBJ2-7; D uncertain. CDR1 is SGDLS, CDR2 YYNGEE, per germline. There are 13 residues in the CDR3. The V end lost 0 bases, the J end lost 3 bases, and 7 bases lay between the germline ends. CDR3 region: CASSVDSGYEQYF. The CDR3 coding sequence is TGTGCCAGCAGCGTAGACTCGGGCTACGAGCAGTACTTC.

The chain employs TRBV28 and TRBJ2-7, with 9 bases matching TRBD1. V was pared by 7 bases and J by 5 bases, with 9 bases of the junction left unmatched. Germline CDR1 reads MDHEN; CDR2 reads SYDVKM. This CDR3 has 14 residues. CDR3 bases: TGTGCCAGCATCACAGGGGGCATTGTCCACGAGCAGTACTTC. It codes for CASITGGIVHEQYF.

The rearrangement links TRBV6-5 to TRBJ2-1; TRBD1 matches at 7 bases. The CDR3 loop spans 15 amino acids. Germline CDR1 and CDR2: MNHEY and SVGAGI. The trim removed 7 bases at V and 8 bases at J, leaving 14 bases unmatched. The CDR3 DNA follows: TGTGCCAGCACCTACACAGGGGAGAGTGGGTATGAGCAGTTCTTC. This codes for CASTYTGESGYEQFF.

The table lists this clone with a few counts. The chain recombines TRBV6-1 with TRBJ1-1; 9 nucleotides align to TRBD1. J gave up 3 bases and V 4 bases, and 3 bases lay outside the gene matches. The CDR3 runs 14 residues. Looked up from germline, CDR1 is MNHNS and CDR2 is SASEGT. CDR3 sequence reads: CASSGRTGDTEAFF. The CDR3 coding sequence is TGTGCCAGCAGTGGAAGGACAGGGGACACTGAAGCTTTCTTT.

The rearrangement joins TRBV28 to TRBJ1-4; TRBD1 matches at 7 bases. Germline-derived CDR1 and CDR2 are MDHEN and SYDVKM. V lost 2 bases and J lost 6; bases outside the gene matches: 0. There are 13 residues in the CDR3. Here the CDR3 reads CASSLQGDEKLFF. In DNA form, the CDR3 reads TGTGCCAGCAGTTTACAGGGGGATGAAAAACTGTTTTTT.

The rearrangement links TRBV30 to TRBJ1-3; a possible D gene is TRBD1 (5 bases). CDR3 length: 17 residues. The ends were cut back, 1 base at V and 4 bases at J, with 20 bases in the middle. Germline-derived CDR1 and CDR2 are GTSNPN and SVGIG (reference sequence). The DNA of the CDR3 is TGTGCCTGGAGTGATGTACGGATCCTCCCAGGGGGAAACACCATATATTTT. Translated, it gives CAWSDVRILPGGNTIYF.

The chain employs TRBV10-3 and TRBJ1-5; D gene uncertain. Germline V gene sequence: CDR1 ENHRY, CDR2 SYGVKD. V dropped 0 bases and J dropped 7 bases, with 10 bases sitting between them. This CDR3 contains 14 residues. The CDR3 bases are TGTGCCATCAGTGAGTCGAATGGGAGGCAGCCCCAGCATTTT. Translation gives CAISESNGRQPQHF.

V is TRBV28 and J is TRBJ2-1; 11 nucleotides agree with TRBD2. Germline trimming cut 8 bases from V and 4 bases from J; bases unmatched to any gene: 4. Per germline, CDR1 MDHEN and CDR2 SYDVKM. The CDR3 is 14 amino acids. CDR3 in DNA: TGTGCCAGCCACACTAGCGGGGGTTACAATGAGCAGTTCTTC. Translating gives CASHTSGGYNEQFF.

The chain carries TRBV18 and TRBJ2-1; a weak D match, TRBD2 (8 bases). CDR3 size: 17 residues. Germline loops: CDR1 KGHSH, CDR2 LQKENI. Deletions cut 1 base from V and 2 bases from J, with 15 bases between. The CDR3 reads CASSPRVAGTAYNEQFF. CDR3 bases: TGTGCCAGCTCACCACGGGTAGCGGGGACAGCCTACAATGAGCAGTTCTTC. The full variable domain, its missing parts supplied by reference TRBV18 and TRBJ2-1, is NAGVMQNPRHLVRRRGQEARLRCSPMKGHSHVYWYRQLPEEGLKFMVYLQKENIIDESGMPKERFSAEFPKEGPSILRIQQVVRGDSAAYFCASSPRVAGTAYNEQFFGPGTRLTVL.

V usage is TRBV5-1 and J usage is TRBJ1-6; tentative D call: TRBD1 (5 bases). V lost 4 bases and J lost 11, with 16 bases in between. From germline, CDR1 is SGHRS and CDR2 YFSETQ. This CDR3 contains 14 residues. CDR3 nucleotides: TGCGCCAGCAGCGAACTCAGGGATACAGCACCCCTCCACTTT. Translation: CASSELRDTAPLHF.

This clone was counted between two and nine times. The chain couples TRBV27 to TRBJ2-7, with D uncertain. Germline V gene data show CDR1 as MNHEY and CDR2 as SMNVEV (reference sequence). Trimming removed 3 bases from V and 3 bases from J, with 6 bases in between. The CDR3 is made up of 12 amino acids. CDR3 region: CASSLNGYEQYF. The CDR3 DNA is TGTGCCAGCAGTTTGAACGGCTACGAGCAGTACTTC.

This chain uses TRBV20-1 with TRBJ2-5; D is ambiguous. V lost 6 bases, J lost 4 bases, and 9 bases lay in between. The CDR3 extends over 11 amino acids. Per germline, CDR1 DFQATT and CDR2 SNEGSKA (reference sequence). CDR3 sequence reads: CSARSGETQYF. The CDR3 DNA sequence: TGCAGTGCGCGATCTGGAGAGACCCAGTACTTC.

Turning to this clone: The identical CDR3 is also encoded by other nucleotide sequences in the sample. The chain recombines TRBV5-1 with TRBJ2-2; weak D call: TRBD1 (6 bases). V was shortened by 0 bases and J by 7 bases, with 10 bases between the two germline ends. This CDR3 is 14 amino acids long. Germline CDR1 reads SGHRS; CDR2 reads YFSETQ. CDR3 protein: CASSLDREGGELFF. The CDR3 DNA follows: TGCGCCAGCAGCTTGGACAGGGAAGGCGGGGAGCTGTTTTTT.

The chain has TRBV9 and TRBJ2-3; 7 positions agree with TRBD2. CDR3 length: 16 amino acids. CDR1 and CDR2 from the germline V gene are SGDLS and YYNGEE. V gave up 4 bases and J gave up 0 bases; unmatched junction bases: 8. DNA for the CDR3: TGTGCCAGCAGCTCCCTTGCGGGAGAGAGCACAGATACGCAGTATTTT. Protein sequence: CASSSLAGESTDTQYF.

The gene calls are TRBV6-1 and TRBJ2-4; 13 nucleotides align to TRBD2. Per germline, CDR1 MNHNS and CDR2 SASEGT. The CDR3 spans 20 residues. With 3 bases clipped from V and 1 base from J, the junction kept 12 bases outside the gene matches. The CDR3 region has the DNA TGTGCCAGCAGTGATCCAGGCACTAGCGGGAGGGGGCGGGCCAAAAACATTCAGTACTTC. Encoded protein: CASSDPGTSGRGRAKNIQYF.

The chain combines TRBV5-4 with TRBJ2-3, with D possibly being TRBD2 (5 bases). Germline V CDR1 and CDR2: SGHNT, YYREEE (reference sequence). This CDR3 spans 14 amino acids. Trimming pared 2 bases from V and 0 bases from J, leaving 7 bases between. As DNA, the CDR3 is TGTGCCAGCAGCTTCACTAGGAGCACAGATACGCAGTATTTT. Protein: CASSFTRSTDTQYF.

The DNA of the CDR3 is TGTGCCAGCAGCCTAGCGGGAGCTGTTCATGAGCAGTTCTTC. As protein: CASSLAGAVHEQFF. The V and J genes are TRBV25-1 and TRBJ2-1; 10 nucleotides match TRBD2. CDR1 is MGHDK, CDR2 SYGVNS, per germline. The CDR3 covers 14 residues. Losses at the gene ends were 6 bases for V and 8 bases for J; bases not matched to a gene: 7. Using reference TRBV25-1 and TRBJ2-1 for the parts outside the CDR3, the full variable domain is EADIYQTPRYLVIGTGKKITLECSQTMGHDKMYWYQQDPGMELHLIHYSYGVNSTEKGDLSSESTVSRIRTEHFPLTLESARPSHTSQYLCASSLAGAVHEQFFGPGTRLTVL.

The rearrangement joins TRBV27 to TRBJ1-2; D is possibly TRBD1 (6 bases). Trimming removed 4 bases from V and 2 bases from J, with 14 bases in between. Per the germline V gene, CDR1 is MNHEY and CDR2 is SMNVEV (reference sequence). The CDR3 is 15 amino acids. The CDR3 is CASSSPARGNYGYTF. The CDR3 bases are TGTGCCAGCAGTTCTCCAGCCAGGGGAAACTATGGCTACACCTTC.

The V call is TRBV28, the J call TRBJ1-2, with D perhaps TRBD1 (6 bases). Trimming stripped 7 bases from V and 3 bases from J, with 18 bases between. This CDR3 has 15 residues. The germline gives CDR1 MDHEN, CDR2 SYDVKM. CDR3 region: CASTLPSQGHYGYTF. The CDR3 DNA follows: TGTGCCAGCACCCTTCCCTCACAGGGCCACTATGGCTACACCTTC.

The V call is TRBV5-1, the J call TRBJ2-3, with D unresolved. This CDR3 has 14 amino acids. Germline lookup yields CDR1 SGHRS and CDR2 YFSETQ. Trimming left V 5 bases short and J 1 base short, with 11 bases between. In nucleotides, the CDR3 is TGCGCCAGCAGACCTACCCTTGGCACAGATACGCAGTATTTT. This codes for CASRPTLGTDTQYF.

The chain combines TRBV7-3 with TRBJ2-3, with 8 bases identical to TRBD1. CDR3 length equals 15 residues. The V and J ends lost 5 bases and 3 bases, in that order; junction bases with no gene match: 7. Germline-derived CDR1 and CDR2 are SGHTA and FQGTGA. CDR3: CASSLGQGRTDTQYF. The CDR3 nucleotides read TGTGCCAGCAGCCTTGGACAGGGAAGGACAGATACGCAGTATTTT.

The gene calls are TRBV29-1 and TRBJ1-1, with D hard to call. The CDR3 sequence is 11 residues long. CDR1 SQVTM and CDR2 ANQGSEA come from the germline V gene. The ends were cut back, 6 bases at V and 6 bases at J, with 11 bases in the middle. DNA for the CDR3: TGCAGCGTCGCAGGAACTTCTGAAGCTTTCTTT. It encodes CSVAGTSEAFF. The variable domain in full, completed from reference TRBV29-1 and TRBJ1-1, reads SAVISQKPSRDICQRGTSLTIQCQVDSQVTMMFWYRQQPGQSLTLIATANQGSEATYESGFVIDKFPISRPNLTFSTLTVSNMSPEDSSIYLCSVAGTSEAFFGQGTRLTVV.

The chain couples TRBV10-3 to TRBJ2-5; 9 bases align to TRBD2. This CDR3 has 15 residues. Germline CDR1 reads ENHRY; CDR2 reads SYGVKD. V lost 4 bases to trimming and J lost 2 bases; unmatched junction nucleotides: 5. This CDR3 is CAISARLAEQETQYF. The CDR3 nucleotides are TGTGCCATCAGTGCTCGACTAGCGGAACAAGAGACCCAGTACTTC.

The chain carries TRBV5-6 and TRBJ1-2; tentatively, D is TRBD1 (6 bases). V lost 0 bases, J lost 8 bases, and 8 bases lay in between. The germline gives CDR1 SGHDT, CDR2 YYEEEE. This CDR3 has 12 amino acids. The CDR3 DNA sequence: TGTGCCAGCAGCTTGGGGGGGCACGGCTACACCTTC. Residues: CASSLGGHGYTF.

This clone was counted a few times. The CDR3 nucleotides are TGTGCCAGTGGGACAGGGGTTCACGAGCAGTACTTC. Its translation is CASGTGVHEQYF. This sequence joins TRBV2 and TRBJ2-7, with 10 bases fitting TRBD1. Per germline, CDR1 SNHLY and CDR2 FYNNEI. This CDR3 has 12 amino acids. V was pared by 9 bases and J by 5 bases, with 4 bases of the junction left unmatched.